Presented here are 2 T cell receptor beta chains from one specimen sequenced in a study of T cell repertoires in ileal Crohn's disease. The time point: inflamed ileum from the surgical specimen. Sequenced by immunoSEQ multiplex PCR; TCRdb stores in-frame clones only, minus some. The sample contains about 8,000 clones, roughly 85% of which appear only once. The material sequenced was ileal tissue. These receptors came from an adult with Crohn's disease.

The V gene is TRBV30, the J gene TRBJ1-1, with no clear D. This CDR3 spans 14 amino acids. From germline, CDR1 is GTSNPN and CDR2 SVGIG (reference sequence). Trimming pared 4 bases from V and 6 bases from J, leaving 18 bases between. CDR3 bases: TGTGCCTGGAACTTTGGGAGGCGCGGGGCTGAAGCTTTCTTT. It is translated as CAWNFGRRGAEAFF.

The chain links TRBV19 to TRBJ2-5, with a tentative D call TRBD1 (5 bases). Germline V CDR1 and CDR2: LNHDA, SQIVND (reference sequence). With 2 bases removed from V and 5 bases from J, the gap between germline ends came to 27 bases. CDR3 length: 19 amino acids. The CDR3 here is CASSILMWAGNKRTETQYF. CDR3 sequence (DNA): TGTGCCAGTAGTATATTGATGTGGGCAGGGAATAAGAGAACGGAGACCCAGTACTTC.